This entry is about one TCR beta chain. This entry is derived from a study of blood T cell repertoires in COVID-19. Participant ages covered roughly 18 to 89 years across about two dozen US areas. Assignments of participants to cohorts depended upon their own reported clinical history. The authors' processing: Reference gene primer amplification gave nucleated cell count estimates. The method was immunoSEQ multiplex PCR; TCRdb's version includes in-frame clones alone and lacks a portion of them. V and J calls and clone size follow that table, whereas D and trimming were derived from the DNA. This sample has approximately 240,000 clones, with 80% to 90% found just once. This CDR3 region has 16 residues. CDR1 is SGHRS and CDR2 is YFSETQ in the germline V gene. The germline V and J ends were trimmed by 0 bases and 0 bases, with 9 bases remaining between them.

The V gene is TRBV5-1, the J gene TRBJ1-4; unclear D gene. The sample comprised PBMCs or T cells enriched from blood (not recorded which). This receptor was obtained from a woman between 18 and 30 years old in a cohort exposed to, infected with or recovered from COVID-19 (not recorded which). The chain's CDR3 is CASSLVPGATNEKLFF. The CDR3 DNA follows: TGCGCCAGCAGCTTGGTACCAGGTGCAACTAATGAAAAACTGTTTTTT.